This T cell receptor (beta chain) originates from a study of somatic mutations in cytotoxic T cells in rheumatoid arthritis. V dropped 5 bases and J dropped 8 bases, with 15 bases sitting between them. This CDR3 has 14 amino acids. Looked up from germline, CDR1 is PRHDT and CDR2 is FYEKMQ (reference sequence). Profiled with immunoSEQ multiplex PCR; TCRdb holds only in-frame clones, not every one. This sample has about 19,000 clones, with roughly four fifths found just once. Of note for this clone: Its antigen is unidentified.

Study-level findings and limits: For rheumatoid arthritis patients, CD8+ clonality increased with age, whereas it did not in healthy controls.

Positive magnetic bead selection isolated CD4+ and CD8+ cells, and flow cytometry checked purity. Sequenced material: CD8+ T cells sorted from blood. The genes are TRBV13 and TRBJ1-4; D is unresolved. The origin of this receptor is an adult with rheumatoid arthritis. CDR3 residues: CASSLGPQVEKLFF. The DNA for the CDR3 is TGTGCCAGCAGCCTCGGGCCCCAAGTGGAAAAACTGTTTTTT.